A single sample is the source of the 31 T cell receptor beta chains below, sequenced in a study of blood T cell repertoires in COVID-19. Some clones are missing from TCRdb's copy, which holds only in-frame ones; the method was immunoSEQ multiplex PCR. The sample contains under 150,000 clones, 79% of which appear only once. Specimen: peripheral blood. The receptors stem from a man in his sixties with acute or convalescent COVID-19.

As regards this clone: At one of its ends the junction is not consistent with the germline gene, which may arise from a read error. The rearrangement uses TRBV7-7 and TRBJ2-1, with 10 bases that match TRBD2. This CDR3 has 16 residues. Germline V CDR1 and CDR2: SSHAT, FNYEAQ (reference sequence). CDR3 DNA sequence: TGTGCTAGCAGCTTAACTGGACTAGCGGCTTACAATGAGCAGTTCTTC. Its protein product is CASSLTGLAAYNEQFF.

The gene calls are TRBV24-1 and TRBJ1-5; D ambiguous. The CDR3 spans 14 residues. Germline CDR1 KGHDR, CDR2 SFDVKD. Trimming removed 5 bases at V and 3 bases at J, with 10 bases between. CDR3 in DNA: TGTGCCACCAGTGCGGGTATACCCAATCAGCCCCAGCATTTT. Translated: CATSAGIPNQPQHF.

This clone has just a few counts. Here the CDR3 reads CASSPDRAGNTIYF. The CDR3 DNA reads TGTGCCAGCTCCCCGGACAGAGCTGGAAACACCATATATTTT. The chain has TRBV18 and TRBJ1-3; maybe TRBD1 (6 bases). Germline assignment: CDR1 KGHSH and CDR2 LQKENI. Between the trimmed V and J ends, which lost 6 bases and 2 bases, there was a span of 11 bases. The CDR3 totals 14 residues.

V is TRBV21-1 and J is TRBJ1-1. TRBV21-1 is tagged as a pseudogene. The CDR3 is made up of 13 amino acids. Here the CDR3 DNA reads TGTGCCAGCAGCAAACCCCAGGGAGGGGAAGCTTTCTTT. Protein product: CASSKPQGGEAFF.

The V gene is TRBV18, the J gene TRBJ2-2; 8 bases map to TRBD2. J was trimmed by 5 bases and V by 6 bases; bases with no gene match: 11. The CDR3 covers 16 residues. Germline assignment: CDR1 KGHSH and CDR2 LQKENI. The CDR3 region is CASSLLAAVSTGELFF. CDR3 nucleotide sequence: TGTGCCAGCTCGCTACTAGCGGCCGTCAGTACCGGGGAGCTGTTTTTT.

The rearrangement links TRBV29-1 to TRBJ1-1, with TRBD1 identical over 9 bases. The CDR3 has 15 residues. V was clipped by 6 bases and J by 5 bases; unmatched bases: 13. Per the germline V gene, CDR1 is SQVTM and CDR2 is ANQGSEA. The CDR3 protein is CSVRRDRAWGTEAFF. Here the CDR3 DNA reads TGCAGCGTGCGCCGGGACAGGGCATGGGGAACTGAAGCTTTCTTT. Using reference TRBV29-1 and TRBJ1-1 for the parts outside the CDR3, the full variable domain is SAVISQKPSRDICQRGTSLTIQCQVDSQVTMMFWYRQQPGQSLTLIATANQGSEATYESGFVIDKFPISRPNLTFSTLTVSNMSPEDSSIYLCSVRRDRAWGTEAFFGQGTRLTVV.

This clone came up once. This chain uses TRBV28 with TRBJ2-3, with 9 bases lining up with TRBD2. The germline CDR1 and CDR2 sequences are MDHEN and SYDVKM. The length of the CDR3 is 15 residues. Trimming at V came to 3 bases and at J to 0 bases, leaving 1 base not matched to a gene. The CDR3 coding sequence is TGTGCCAGCAGTTTTAGCGGGAGAAGCACAGATACGCAGTATTTT. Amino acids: CASSFSGRSTDTQYF.

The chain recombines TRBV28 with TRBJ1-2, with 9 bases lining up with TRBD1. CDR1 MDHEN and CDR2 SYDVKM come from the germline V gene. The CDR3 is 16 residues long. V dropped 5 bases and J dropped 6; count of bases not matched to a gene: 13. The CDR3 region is CASSPLTGGAGNGYTF. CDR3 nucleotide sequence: TGTGCCAGCAGTCCGTTAACAGGGGGCGCCGGGAATGGCTACACCTTC.

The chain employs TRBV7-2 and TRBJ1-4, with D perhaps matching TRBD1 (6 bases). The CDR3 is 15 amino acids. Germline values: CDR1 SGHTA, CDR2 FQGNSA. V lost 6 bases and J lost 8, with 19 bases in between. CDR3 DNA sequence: TGTGCCAGCAGTTCTACCGGGACAAACGGGGAAAAACTGTTTTTT. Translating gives CASSSTGTNGEKLFF.

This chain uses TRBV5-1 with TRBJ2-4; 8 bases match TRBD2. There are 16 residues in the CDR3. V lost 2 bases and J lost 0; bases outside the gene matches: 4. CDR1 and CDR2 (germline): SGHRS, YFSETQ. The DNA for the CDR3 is TGCGCCAGCAGCTTCCCGGGACTAGGAGCCAAAAACATTCAGTACTTC. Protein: CASSFPGLGAKNIQYF. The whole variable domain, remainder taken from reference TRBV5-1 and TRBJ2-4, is KAGVTQTPRYLIKTRGQQVTLSCSPISGHRSVSWYQQTPGQGLQFLFEYFSETQRNKGNFPGRFSGRQFSNSRSEMNVSTLELGDSALYLCASSFPGLGAKNIQYFGAGTRLSVL.

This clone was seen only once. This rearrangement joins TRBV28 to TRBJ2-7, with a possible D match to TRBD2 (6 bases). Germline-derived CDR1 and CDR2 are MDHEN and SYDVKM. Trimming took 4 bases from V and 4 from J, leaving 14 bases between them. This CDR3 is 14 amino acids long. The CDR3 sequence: CASSSDGGSYEQYF. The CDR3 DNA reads TGTGCCAGCAGTTCCGACGGGGGTTCTTACGAGCAGTACTTC.

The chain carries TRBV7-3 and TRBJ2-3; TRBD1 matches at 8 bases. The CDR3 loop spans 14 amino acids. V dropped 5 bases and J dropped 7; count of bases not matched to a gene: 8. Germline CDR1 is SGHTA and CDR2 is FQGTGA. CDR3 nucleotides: TGTGCCAGCAGCCCAGACCAGGGGGCAAATACGCAGTATTTT. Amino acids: CASSPDQGANTQYF. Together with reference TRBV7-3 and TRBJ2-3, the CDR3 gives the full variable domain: GAGVSQTPSNKVTEKGKYVELRCDPISGHTALYWYRQSLGQGPEFLIYFQGTGAADDSGLPNDRFFAVRPEGSVSTLKIQRTERGDSAVYLCASSPDQGANTQYFGPGTRLTVL.

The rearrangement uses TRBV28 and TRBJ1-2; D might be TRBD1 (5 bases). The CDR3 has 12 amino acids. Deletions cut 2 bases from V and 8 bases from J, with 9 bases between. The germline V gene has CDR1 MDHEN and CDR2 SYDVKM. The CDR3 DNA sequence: TGTGCCAGCAGTTTACAGGGTCGGGGCTACACCTTC. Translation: CASSLQGRGYTF.

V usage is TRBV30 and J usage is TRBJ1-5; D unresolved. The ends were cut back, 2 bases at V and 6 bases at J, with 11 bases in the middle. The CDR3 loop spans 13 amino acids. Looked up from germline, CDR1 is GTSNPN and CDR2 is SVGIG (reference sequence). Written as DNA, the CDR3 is TGTGCCTGGAGTTCTAGGCCGGGTCAGCCCCAGCATTTT. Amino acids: CAWSSRPGQPQHF.

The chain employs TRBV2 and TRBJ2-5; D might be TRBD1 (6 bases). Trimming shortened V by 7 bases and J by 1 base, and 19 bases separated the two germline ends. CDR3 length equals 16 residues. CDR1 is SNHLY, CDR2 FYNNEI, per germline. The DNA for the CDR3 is TGTGCCAGCATCCCCTACTCGACAGGCGCCCAAGAGACCCAGTACTTC. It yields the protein CASIPYSTGAQETQYF.

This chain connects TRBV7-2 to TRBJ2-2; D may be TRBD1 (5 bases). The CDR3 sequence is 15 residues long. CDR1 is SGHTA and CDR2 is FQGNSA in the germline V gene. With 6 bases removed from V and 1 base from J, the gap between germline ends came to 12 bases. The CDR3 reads CASRRVQGNTGELFF. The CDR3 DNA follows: TGTGCCAGCAGACGAGTCCAGGGGAACACCGGGGAGCTGTTTTTT.

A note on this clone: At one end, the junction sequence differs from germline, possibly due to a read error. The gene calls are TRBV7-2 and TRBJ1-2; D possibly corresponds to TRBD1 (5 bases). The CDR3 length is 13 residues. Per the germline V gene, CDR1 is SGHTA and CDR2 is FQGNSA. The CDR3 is CASRTIARGLGAF. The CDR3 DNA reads TGTGCCAGCAGGACTATAGCGCGGGGGTTGGGCGCCTTC.

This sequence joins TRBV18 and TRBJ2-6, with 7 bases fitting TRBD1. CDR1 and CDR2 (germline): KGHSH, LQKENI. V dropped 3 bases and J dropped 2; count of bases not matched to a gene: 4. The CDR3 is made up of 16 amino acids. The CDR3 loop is CASSPLRGTGANVLTF. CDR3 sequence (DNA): TGTGCCAGCTCACCGCTCAGGGGGACTGGGGCCAACGTCCTGACTTTC.

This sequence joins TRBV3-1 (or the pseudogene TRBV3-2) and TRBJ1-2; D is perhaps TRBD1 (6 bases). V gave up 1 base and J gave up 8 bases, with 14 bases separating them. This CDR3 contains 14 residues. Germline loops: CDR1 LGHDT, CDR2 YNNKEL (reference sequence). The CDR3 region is CASSQVGGIDGYTF. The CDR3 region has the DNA TGTGCCAGCAGCCAAGTAGGGGGAATCGACGGCTACACCTTC.

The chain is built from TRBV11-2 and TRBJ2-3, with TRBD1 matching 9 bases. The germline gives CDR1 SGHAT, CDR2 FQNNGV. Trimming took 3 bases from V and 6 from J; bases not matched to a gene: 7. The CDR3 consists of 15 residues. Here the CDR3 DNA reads TGTGCCAGCAGCTTCGGGGACAGGGACAGCGATACGCAGTATTTT. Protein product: CASSFGDRDSDTQYF.

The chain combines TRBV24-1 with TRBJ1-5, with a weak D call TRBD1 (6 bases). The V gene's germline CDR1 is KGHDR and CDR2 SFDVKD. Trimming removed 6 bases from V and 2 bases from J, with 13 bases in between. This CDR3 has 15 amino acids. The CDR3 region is CATSSRGSGNQPQHF. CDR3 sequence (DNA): TGTGCCACCAGTTCCAGGGGTAGTGGCAATCAGCCCCAGCATTTT.

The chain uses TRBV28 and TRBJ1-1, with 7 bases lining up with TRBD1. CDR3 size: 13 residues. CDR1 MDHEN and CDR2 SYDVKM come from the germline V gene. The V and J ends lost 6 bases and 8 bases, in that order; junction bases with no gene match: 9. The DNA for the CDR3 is TGTGCCAGCAGGGCGACAGGGCCGGGGGAAGCTTTCTTT. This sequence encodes CASRATGPGEAFF.

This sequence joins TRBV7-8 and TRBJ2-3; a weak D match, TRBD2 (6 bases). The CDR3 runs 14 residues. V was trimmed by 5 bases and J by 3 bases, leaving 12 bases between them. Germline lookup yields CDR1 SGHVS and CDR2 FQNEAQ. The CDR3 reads CASSPGRGTDTQYF. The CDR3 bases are TGTGCCAGCAGCCCAGGGCGGGGTACAGATACGCAGTATTTT.

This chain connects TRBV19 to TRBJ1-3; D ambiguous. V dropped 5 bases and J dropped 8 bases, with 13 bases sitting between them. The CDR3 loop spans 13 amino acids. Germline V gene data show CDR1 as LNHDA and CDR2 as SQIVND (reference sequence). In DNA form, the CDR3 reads TGTGCCAGTAGTCGGCAGGTGCTGGACACCATATATTTT. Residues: CASSRQVLDTIYF.

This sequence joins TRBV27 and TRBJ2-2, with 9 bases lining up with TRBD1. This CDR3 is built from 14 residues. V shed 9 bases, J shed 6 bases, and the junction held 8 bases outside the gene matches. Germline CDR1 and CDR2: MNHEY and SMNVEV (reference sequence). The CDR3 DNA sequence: TGTGCCAGTAGATGGACAGGGGCCTCCGGGGAGCTGTTTTTT. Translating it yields CASRWTGASGELFF.

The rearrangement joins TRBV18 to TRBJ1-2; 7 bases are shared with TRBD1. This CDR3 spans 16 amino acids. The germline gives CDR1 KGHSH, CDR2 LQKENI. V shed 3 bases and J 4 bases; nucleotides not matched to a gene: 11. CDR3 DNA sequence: TGTGCCAGCTCACCCGCTCAGGGGGGACTCAGCTATGGCTACACCTTC. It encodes CASSPAQGGLSYGYTF.

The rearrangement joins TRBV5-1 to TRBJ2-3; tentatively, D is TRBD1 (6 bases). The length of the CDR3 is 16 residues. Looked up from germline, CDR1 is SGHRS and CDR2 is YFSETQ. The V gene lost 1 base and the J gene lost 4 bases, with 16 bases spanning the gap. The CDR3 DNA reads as TGCGCCAGCAGCTTGTGGGACACTATGTCCCCAGATACGCAGTATTTT. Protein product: CASSLWDTMSPDTQYF.

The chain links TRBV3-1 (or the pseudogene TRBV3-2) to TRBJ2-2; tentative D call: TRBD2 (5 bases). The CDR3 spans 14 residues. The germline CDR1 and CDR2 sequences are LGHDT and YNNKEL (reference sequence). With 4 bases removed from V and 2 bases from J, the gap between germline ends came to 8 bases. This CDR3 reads CASSRGLNTGELFF. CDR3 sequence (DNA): TGTGCCAGCAGCCGAGGGCTTAACACCGGGGAGCTGTTTTTT.

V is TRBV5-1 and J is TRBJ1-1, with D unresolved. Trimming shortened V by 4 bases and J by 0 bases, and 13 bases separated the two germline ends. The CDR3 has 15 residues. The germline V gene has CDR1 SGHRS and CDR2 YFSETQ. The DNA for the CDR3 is TGCGCCAGCAGCCCCACCAGTGAACTGAACACTGAAGCTTTCTTT. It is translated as CASSPTSELNTEAFF.

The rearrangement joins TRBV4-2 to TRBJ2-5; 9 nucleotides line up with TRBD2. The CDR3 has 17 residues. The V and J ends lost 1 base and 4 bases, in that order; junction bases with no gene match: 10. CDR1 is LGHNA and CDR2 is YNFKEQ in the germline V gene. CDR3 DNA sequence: TGTGCCAGCAGCCAAGTTAGAGGCGGGAGGGTGGGAGAGACCCAGTACTTC. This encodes CASSQVRGGRVGETQYF.

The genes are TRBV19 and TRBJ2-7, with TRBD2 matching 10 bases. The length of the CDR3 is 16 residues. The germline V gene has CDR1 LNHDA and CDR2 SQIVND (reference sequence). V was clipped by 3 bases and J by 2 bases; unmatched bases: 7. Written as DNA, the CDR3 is TGTGCCAGTAGTATTGCGGGACTAGCGCCGACCTACGAGCAGTACTTC. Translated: CASSIAGLAPTYEQYF.